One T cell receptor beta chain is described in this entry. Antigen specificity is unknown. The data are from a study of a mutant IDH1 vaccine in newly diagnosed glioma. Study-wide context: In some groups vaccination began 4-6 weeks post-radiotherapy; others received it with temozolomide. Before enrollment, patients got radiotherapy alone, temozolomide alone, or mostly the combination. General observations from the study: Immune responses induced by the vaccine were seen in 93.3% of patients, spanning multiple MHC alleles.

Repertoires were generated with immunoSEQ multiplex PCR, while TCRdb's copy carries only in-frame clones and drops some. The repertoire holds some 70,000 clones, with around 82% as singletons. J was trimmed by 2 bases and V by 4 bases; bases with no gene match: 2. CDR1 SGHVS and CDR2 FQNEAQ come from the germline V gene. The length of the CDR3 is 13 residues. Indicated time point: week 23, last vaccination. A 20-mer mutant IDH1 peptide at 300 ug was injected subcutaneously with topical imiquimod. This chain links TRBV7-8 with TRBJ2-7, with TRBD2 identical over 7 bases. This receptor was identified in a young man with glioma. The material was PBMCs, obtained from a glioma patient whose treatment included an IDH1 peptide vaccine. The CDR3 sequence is CASSWGLTYEQYF. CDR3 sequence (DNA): TGTGCCAGCAGCTGGGGACTAACCTACGAGCAGTACTTC. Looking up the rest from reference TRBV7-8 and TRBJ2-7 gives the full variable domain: GAGVSQSPRYKVAKRGQDVALRCDPISGHVSLFWYQQALGQGPEFLTYFQNEAQLDKSGLPSDRFFAERPEGSVSTLKIQRTQQEDSAVYLCASSWGLTYEQYFGPGTRLTVT.